This TCR beta chain comes out of a study of T cell responses to AZD1222 COVID-19 vaccine. Study outcomes and limitations: Donor demographics were predominantly white British with a female majority; clonal diversity may be underestimated. Across the whole spike, CD4 TCRs peaked at regions 160-218 and 743-854.

TCRdb keeps only in-frame clones here, not all; method: immunoSEQ multiplex PCR. This table holds more than 100,000 clones, about 92% found once. Germline CDR1 reads MRHNA; CDR2 reads SNTAGT. Trimming stripped 6 bases from V and 4 bases from J, with 23 bases between. CDR3 length: 17 amino acids. The count of this clone is one. Its antigen remains unknown. The V call is TRBV6-4, the J call TRBJ2-3; TRBD2 might be the D (6 bases). The specimen comprised peripheral blood, sampled on day 0 of AZD1222 vaccination. The receptor's source is an adult in good health. The DNA of the CDR3 is TGTGCCAGCAGCTCCCCCAAGCGGGTTCCACGCCCAGATACGCAGTATTTT. Amino acid sequence: CASSSPKRVPRPDTQYF.